The following is a T cell receptor beta chain sequence with its context. Its target is not known. This sample is part of a study of T cells after yellow fever vaccination. Study-wide background: Those fractions that held only low numbers of cells were prepared using the SMART-Seq v4 Ultra Low Input RNA kit. Study-level points and caveats: Clonotype sharing between CD4 and CD8 compartments was small.

A 5'RACE template-switching step, the method used to make TCR cDNA, added a universal primer site and UMIs. From the 5' RACE reads, TCRdb called clonotypes with MiXCR, one entry per CDR3 protein. This table has a few hundred thousand distinct CDR3 sequences, about a sixth appearing once. The ends were cut back, 3 bases at V and 0 bases at J, with 15 bases in the middle. The CDR3 has 18 amino acids. Germline V gene sequence: CDR1 KGHSH, CDR2 LQKENI. The sequencing here drew on PBMCs, taken about 5 days after the first yellow fever vaccination. The genes are TRBV18 and TRBJ1-6; the D is unclear. This receptor was obtained from a man younger than 30 who received the YFV17D yellow fever vaccine. The CDR3 DNA reads as TGTGCCAGCTCACCGTCCGCTGGGGTCCGCTCCTATAATTCACCCCTCCACTTT. Translated: CASSPSAGVRSYNSPLHF.